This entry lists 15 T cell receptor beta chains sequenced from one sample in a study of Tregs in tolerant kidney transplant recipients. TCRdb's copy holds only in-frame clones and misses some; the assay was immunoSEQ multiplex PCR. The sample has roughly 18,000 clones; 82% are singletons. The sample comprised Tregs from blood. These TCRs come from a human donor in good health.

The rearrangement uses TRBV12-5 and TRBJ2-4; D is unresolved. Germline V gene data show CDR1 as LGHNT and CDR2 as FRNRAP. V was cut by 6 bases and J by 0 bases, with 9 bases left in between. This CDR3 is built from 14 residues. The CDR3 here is CASGHVGAKNIQYF. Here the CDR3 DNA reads TGTGCTAGTGGGCACGTGGGAGCCAAAAACATTCAGTACTTC.

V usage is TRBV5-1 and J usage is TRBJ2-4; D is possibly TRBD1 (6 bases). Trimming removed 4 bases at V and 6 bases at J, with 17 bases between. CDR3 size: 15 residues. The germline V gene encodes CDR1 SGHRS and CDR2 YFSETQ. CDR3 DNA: TGCGCCAGCAGCCCCCCGTTGGGGGCCGGAAACATTCAGTACTTC. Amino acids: CASSPPLGAGNIQYF.

This chain's CDR3 is CASSWTGRTDTQYF. The CDR3 DNA reads as TGTGCCAGCAGTTGGACAGGGCGCACAGATACGCAGTATTTT. This chain links TRBV2 with TRBJ2-3, with TRBD1 matching over 8 bases. Losses at the gene ends were 5 bases for V and 1 base for J; bases not matched to a gene: 2. CDR3 length: 14 amino acids. Germline CDR1 is SNHLY and CDR2 is FYNNEI.

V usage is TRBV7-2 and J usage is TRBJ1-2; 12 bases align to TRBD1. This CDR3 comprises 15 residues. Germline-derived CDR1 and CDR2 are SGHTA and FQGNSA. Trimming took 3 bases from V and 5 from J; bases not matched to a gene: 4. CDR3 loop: CASSFRDRGRYGYTF. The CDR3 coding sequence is TGTGCCAGCAGCTTCCGGGACAGGGGGCGGTATGGCTACACCTTC.

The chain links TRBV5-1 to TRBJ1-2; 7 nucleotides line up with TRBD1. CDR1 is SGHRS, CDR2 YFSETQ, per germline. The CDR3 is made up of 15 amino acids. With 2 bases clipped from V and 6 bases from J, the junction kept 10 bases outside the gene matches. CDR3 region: CASSLRSTGENGYTF. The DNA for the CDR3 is TGCGCCAGCAGCTTACGGTCTACAGGGGAAAATGGCTACACCTTC.

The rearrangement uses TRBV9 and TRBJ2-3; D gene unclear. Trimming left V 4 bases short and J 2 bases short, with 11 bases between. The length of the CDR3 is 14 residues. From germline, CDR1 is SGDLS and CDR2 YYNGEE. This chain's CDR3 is CASSPSPFTDTQYF. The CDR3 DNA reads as TGTGCCAGCAGCCCCTCCCCTTTCACAGATACGCAGTATTTT.

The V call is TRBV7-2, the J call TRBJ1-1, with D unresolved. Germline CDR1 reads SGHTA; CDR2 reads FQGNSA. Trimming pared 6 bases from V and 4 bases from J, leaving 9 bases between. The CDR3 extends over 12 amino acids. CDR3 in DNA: TGTGCCAGCAGTCTGGACGGCACTGAAGCTTTCTTT. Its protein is CASSLDGTEAFF.

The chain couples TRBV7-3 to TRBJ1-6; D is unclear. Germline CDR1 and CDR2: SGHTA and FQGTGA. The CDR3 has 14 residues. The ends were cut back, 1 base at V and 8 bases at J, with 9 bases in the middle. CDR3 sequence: CASSLRVSDSPLHF. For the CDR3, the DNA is TGTGCCAGCAGCTTAAGGGTGAGTGATTCACCCCTCCACTTT.

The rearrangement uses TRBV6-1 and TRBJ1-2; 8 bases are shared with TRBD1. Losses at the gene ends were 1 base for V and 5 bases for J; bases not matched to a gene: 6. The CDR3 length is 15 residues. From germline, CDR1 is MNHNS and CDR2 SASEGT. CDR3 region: CASSEGTGPRYGYTF. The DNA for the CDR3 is TGTGCCAGCAGTGAAGGGACAGGGCCCCGGTATGGCTACACCTTC.

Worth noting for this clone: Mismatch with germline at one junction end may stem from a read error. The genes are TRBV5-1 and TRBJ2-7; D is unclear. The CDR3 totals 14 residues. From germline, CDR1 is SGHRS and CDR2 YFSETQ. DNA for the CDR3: TGTGCCAGCAGCTTGGCCGGGCAGCTCTACGAGCAGTACTTC. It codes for CASSLAGQLYEQYF.

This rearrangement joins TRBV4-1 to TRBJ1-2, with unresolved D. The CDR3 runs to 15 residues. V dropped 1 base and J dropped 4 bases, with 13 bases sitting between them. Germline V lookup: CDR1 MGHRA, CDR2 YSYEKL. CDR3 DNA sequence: TGCGCCAGCAGCCAAGGGGTCGGAGCCTTCTATGGCTACACCTTC. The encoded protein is CASSQGVGAFYGYTF.

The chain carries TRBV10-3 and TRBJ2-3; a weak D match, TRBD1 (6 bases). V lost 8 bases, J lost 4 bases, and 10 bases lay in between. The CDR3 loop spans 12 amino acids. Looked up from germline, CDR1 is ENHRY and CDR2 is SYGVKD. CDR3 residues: CAIGGDPDTQYF. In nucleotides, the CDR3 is TGTGCCATCGGGGGCGATCCAGATACGCAGTATTTT.

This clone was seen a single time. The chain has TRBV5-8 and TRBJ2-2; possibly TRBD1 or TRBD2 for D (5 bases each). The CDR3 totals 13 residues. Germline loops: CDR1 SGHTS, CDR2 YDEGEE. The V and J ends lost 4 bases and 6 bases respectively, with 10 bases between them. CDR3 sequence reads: CASSMRGPGELFF. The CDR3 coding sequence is TGTGCCAGCAGCATGAGGGGACCCGGGGAGCTGTTTTTT.

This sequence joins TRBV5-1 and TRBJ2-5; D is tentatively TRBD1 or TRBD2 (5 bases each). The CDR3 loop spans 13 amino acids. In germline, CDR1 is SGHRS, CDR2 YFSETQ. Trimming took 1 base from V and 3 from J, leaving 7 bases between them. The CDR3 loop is CASSLQGEETQYF. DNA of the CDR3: TGCGCCAGCAGCTTGCAGGGAGAAGAGACCCAGTACTTC.

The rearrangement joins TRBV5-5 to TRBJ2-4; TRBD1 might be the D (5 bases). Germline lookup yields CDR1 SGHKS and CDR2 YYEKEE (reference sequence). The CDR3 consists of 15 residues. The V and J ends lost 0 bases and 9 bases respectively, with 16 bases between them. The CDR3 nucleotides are TGTGCCAGCAGCTTGGTGACAGCCATCTCCGGCATTCAGTACTTC. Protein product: CASSLVTAISGIQYF. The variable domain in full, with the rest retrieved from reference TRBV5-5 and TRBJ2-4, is DAGVTQSPTHLIKTRGQQVTLRCSPISGHKSVSWYQQVLGQGPQFIFQYYEKEERGRGNFPDRFSARQFPNYSSELNVNALLLGDSALYLCASSLVTAISGIQYFGAGTRLSVL.